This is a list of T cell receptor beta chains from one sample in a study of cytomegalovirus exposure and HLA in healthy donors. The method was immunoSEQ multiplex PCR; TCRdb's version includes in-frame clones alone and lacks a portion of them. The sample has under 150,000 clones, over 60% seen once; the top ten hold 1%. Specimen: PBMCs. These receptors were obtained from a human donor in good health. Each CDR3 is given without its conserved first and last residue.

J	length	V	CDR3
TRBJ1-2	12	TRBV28	ASTPMMSTHGYT
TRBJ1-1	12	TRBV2	ASSPGQLNTEAF
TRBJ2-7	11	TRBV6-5	ASSYGGPYEQY
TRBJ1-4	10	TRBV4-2	ASSQDPEKLF
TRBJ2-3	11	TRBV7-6	ASSPSSGYTQY
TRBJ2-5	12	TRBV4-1	ASSQVGGRETQY
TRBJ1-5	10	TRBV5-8	ASSFLKPPQH
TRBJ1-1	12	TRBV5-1	ASSPGGRDTEAF
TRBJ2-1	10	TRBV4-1	ASSPSVGLRF
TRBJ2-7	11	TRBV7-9	SSSLVPGHEQY
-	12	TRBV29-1	SVPAVGAAYEQY
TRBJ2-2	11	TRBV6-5	ASTTRDTGELF
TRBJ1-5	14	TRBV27	ASSSQGPFSNQPQH
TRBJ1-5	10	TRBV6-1	ASSDGDQPQH
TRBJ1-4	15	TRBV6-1	ASSEFAPGVGNEKLF
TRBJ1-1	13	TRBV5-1	ASSLSPETDTEAF
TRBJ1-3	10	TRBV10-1	ASTDTGNTIY
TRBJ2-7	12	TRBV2	ASGRDSSSYEQY
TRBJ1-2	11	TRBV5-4	ASSTGQGYGYT
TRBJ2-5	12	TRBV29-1	SVEVAGGPGTQY
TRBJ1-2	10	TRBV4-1	ASSQVQGGYT
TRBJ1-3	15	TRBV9	ASSVPSRKSSGNTIY
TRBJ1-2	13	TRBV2	ASSEAGELNYGYT
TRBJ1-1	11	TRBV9	ASSVDLNTEAF
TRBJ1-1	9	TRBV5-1	ATRGDTEAF
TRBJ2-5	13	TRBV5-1	ASSLQRPSQETQY
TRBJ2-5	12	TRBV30	AWSVLVDLETQY
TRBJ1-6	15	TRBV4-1	ASSLTGTGVGNSPLH
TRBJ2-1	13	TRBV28	ASSSLGGPYNEQF
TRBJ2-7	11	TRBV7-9	ASSLTEAYEQY
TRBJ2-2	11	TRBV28	ASSSVLTGELF
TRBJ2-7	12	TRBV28	ASSQRTGASEQY
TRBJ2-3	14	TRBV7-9	ASSLDEGVRADTQY
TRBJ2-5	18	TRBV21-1	ASSLRGPGGFPGHQETQY
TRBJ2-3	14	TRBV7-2	ASSPWGGAPTDTQY
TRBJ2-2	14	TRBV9	ASSVARGIHTGELF
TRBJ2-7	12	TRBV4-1	ASSLGGDTYEQY
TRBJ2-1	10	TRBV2	AGQDLYNEQF
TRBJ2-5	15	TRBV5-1	ASSLPTGTGVGETQY
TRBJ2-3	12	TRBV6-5	ASRRRGTTDTQY
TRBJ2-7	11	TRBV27	ASSRLGNTEQY
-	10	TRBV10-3	AARRGEDEQY
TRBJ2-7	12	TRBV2	ASSEDRAPYEQY
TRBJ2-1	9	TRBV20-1	SAYAATEQF
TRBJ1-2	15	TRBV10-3	ATRDRGPGVTNYGYT
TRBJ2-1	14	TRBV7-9	ASSFVLAGFYNEQF
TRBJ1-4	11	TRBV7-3	ASSTWDREKLF
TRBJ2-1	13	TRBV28	ASTQGQGPYNEQF
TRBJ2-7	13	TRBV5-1	ASSPRQGIGHEQY
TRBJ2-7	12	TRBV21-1	ASSKGTGGYEQY
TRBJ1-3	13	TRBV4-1	ASRRQGVSGNTIY
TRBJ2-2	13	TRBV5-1	ASSLAEGMAGELF
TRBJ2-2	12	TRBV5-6	ASSLVRATGELF
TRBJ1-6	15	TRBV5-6	ASSQVQGPTINSPLH
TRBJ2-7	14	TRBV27	ASREKSGPSSYEQY
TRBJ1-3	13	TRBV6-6	ASSRGRISGNTIY
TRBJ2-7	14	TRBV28	ASSLILGGAGHEQY
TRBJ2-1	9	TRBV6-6	ASRGGTEQF
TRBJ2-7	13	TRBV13	ASSPRQGISYEQY
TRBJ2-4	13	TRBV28	ASSESLGQVNIQY